Each of the 10 T cell receptor beta chains below was sequenced from the same sample in a study of shared clonotypes between healthy human individuals. TCRdb keeps only in-frame clones here, not all; method: immunoSEQ multiplex PCR. The data show about 2.4 million clones, approximately 94% seen once. Sequenced sample: naive CD4+ T cells sorted from blood. Subset noted: CD45RA+ positively selected. Every receptor here comes from a man aged 18 to 29 in good health.

The gene calls are TRBV6-6 and TRBJ1-3; possible D gene TRBD1, 5 bases. Germline V gene lookup returns CDR1 MNHNY and CDR2 SVGAGI (reference sequence). CDR3 size: 15 residues. V was pared by 2 bases and J by 4 bases, with 12 bases between. CDR3: CASSYRARDGNTIYF. Here the CDR3 DNA reads TGTGCCAGCAGTTACCGGGCCAGGGACGGAAACACCATATATTTT.

The chain uses TRBV29-1 and TRBJ1-1; unclear D gene. Germline CDR1 reads SQVTM; CDR2 reads ANQGSEA. The germline V and J ends were trimmed by 7 bases and 2 bases, with 8 bases remaining between them. The CDR3 has 11 residues. CDR3: CSARLNTEAFF. The CDR3 coding sequence is TGCAGCGCCAGACTTAACACTGAAGCTTTCTTT.

The chain has TRBV27 and TRBJ1-2; 7 bases line up with TRBD1. Germline CDR1 reads MNHEY; CDR2 reads SMNVEV (reference sequence). The CDR3 is made up of 16 amino acids. Germline trimming cut 10 bases from V and 4 bases from J; bases unmatched to any gene: 18. The CDR3: CATLVYEGAPGYGYTF. In DNA, the CDR3 is TGTGCCACCCTAGTCTACGAGGGGGCGCCAGGCTATGGCTACACCTTC.

The rearrangement links TRBV19 to TRBJ1-1, with unresolved D. The CDR3 is 15 residues long. Trimming cost V 7 bases and J 0 bases, with 15 bases left between them. Germline CDR1 is LNHDA and CDR2 is SQIVND (reference sequence). The CDR3 nucleotides are TGTGCCAGTAACCGCGACGAGACAATGAACACTGAAGCTTTCTTT. Translation: CASNRDETMNTEAFF.

V usage is TRBV28 and J usage is TRBJ2-7; D is perhaps TRBD1 (6 bases). Per germline, CDR1 MDHEN and CDR2 SYDVKM. CDR3 length equals 14 residues. With 3 bases removed from V and 4 bases from J, the gap between germline ends came to 13 bases. The CDR3 loop is CASSFPGQIYEQYF. CDR3 DNA: TGTGCCAGCAGTTTCCCAGGACAGATATACGAGCAGTACTTC.

The rearrangement links TRBV9 to TRBJ2-3, with 7 positions matching TRBD2. Per the germline V gene, CDR1 is SGDLS and CDR2 is YYNGEE. The CDR3 sequence is 16 residues long. V gave up 5 bases and J gave up 2 bases; unmatched junction bases: 11. The CDR3 DNA reads TGTGCCAGCAGTACTCCTCGCGGGAGTGTCACAGATACGCAGTATTTT. Its protein is CASSTPRGSVTDTQYF.

The chain joins TRBV19 to TRBJ1-6, with TRBD1 matching 7 bases. Trimming at V came to 6 bases and at J to 5 bases, leaving 4 bases not matched to a gene. In germline, CDR1 is LNHDA, CDR2 SQIVND (reference sequence). The CDR3 loop spans 14 amino acids. The CDR3 DNA sequence: TGTGCCAGTAGGCTGGGACAGAATAATTCACCCCTCCACTTT. As protein: CASRLGQNNSPLHF.

The chain has TRBV10-3 and TRBJ1-2, with D unresolved. This CDR3 has 13 residues. The germline V and J ends were trimmed by 10 bases and 3 bases, with 15 bases remaining between them. Germline loops: CDR1 ENHRY, CDR2 SYGVKD. DNA for the CDR3: TGTGCCAACTCGGACGGCGCGGACTATGGCTACACCTTC. Encoded protein: CANSDGADYGYTF.

The rearrangement links TRBV28 to TRBJ1-3, with unresolved D. The CDR3 totals 15 residues. The V and J ends lost 7 bases and 4 bases respectively, with 17 bases between them. Per germline, CDR1 MDHEN and CDR2 SYDVKM. This CDR3 is CASTRNGVLGNTIYF. In DNA form, the CDR3 reads TGTGCCAGCACCCGAAATGGGGTTTTAGGAAACACCATATATTTT.

This chain connects TRBV11-3 to TRBJ2-7; 7 bases match TRBD1. V lost 5 bases to trimming and J lost 6 bases; unmatched junction nucleotides: 7. Germline values: CDR1 SGHNT, CDR2 YENEEA. There are 13 residues in the CDR3. The CDR3: CASSLQGLTEQYF. CDR3 DNA sequence: TGTGCCAGCAGCCTACAGGGGTTAACCGAGCAGTACTTC.